This T cell receptor beta chain was found in a study of cytomegalovirus exposure and HLA in healthy donors. As concerns this clone: Its matching antigen is unknown.

Study results and caveats: Cytomegalovirus association was assigned to 150 to 200 TCR beta chains. Reports credit the classifier with highly specific, highly sensitive diagnosis of cytomegalovirus status.

Assay: immunoSEQ multiplex PCR; the TCRdb copy retains only in-frame clones and omits some. The sample holds about 130,000 clones, approximately 89% seen once. The germline gives CDR1 SGHTA, CDR2 FQGNSA. Trimming stripped 1 base from V and 8 bases from J, with 14 bases between. CDR3 length: 14 residues. Among the roughly 120 subjects of the validation cohort, separate from the roughly 670-subject first cohort, were the donors. This sequence was found in a woman between 18 and 29 years old in good health and CMV-seronegative. Sequencing was performed on PBMCs. The chain employs TRBV7-2 and TRBJ1-1; D is uncertain. This CDR3 reads CASSLEYGGEEAFF. The CDR3 DNA follows: TGTGCCAGCAGCTTAGAATATGGAGGAGAGGAAGCTTTCTTT.